This T cell receptor (beta chain) emerged from a study of a mutant IDH1 vaccine in newly diagnosed glioma. At the level of the study: Patients were pretreated with radiotherapy, temozolomide, or both, mostly both. General study results and limits: Vaccination elicited immune responses in approximately 93% of patients.

This clone is a singleton in its sample. The antigen is unknown. Germline CDR1 and CDR2: MNHNS and SASEGT. The V and J ends lost 10 bases and 0 bases respectively, with 13 bases between them. The CDR3 runs to 14 residues. Some clones are missing from TCRdb's copy, which holds only in-frame ones; the method was immunoSEQ multiplex PCR. The sample carries under 150,000 clones, 90% recorded once. Time point in this sample: week 11, during vaccination. Topical imiquimod accompanied each vaccine dose, which consisted of 300 ug of mutant IDH1 20-mer peptide. The starting material was PBMCs, obtained from a glioma patient whose treatment included an IDH1 peptide vaccine. V and J are TRBV6-1 and TRBJ1-5; possible D gene TRBD1, 6 bases. The origin of this receptor is a woman between 50 and 59 years old with glioma. This chain's CDR3 is CATTQGFSNQPQHF. The CDR3 DNA reads TGTGCCACCACACAGGGTTTTAGCAATCAGCCCCAGCATTTT.